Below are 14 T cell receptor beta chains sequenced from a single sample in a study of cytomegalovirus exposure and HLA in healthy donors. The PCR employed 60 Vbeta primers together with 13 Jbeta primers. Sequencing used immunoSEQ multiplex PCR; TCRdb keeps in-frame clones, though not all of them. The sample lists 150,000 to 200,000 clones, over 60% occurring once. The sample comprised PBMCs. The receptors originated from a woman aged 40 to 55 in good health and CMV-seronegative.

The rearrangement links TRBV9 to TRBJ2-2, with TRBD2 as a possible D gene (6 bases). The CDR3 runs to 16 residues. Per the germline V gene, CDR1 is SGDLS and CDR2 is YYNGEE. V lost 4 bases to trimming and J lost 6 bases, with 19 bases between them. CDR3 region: CASSHGGSLFPGELFF. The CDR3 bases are TGTGCCAGCAGCCACGGAGGGTCCTTATTTCCCGGGGAGCTGTTTTTT.

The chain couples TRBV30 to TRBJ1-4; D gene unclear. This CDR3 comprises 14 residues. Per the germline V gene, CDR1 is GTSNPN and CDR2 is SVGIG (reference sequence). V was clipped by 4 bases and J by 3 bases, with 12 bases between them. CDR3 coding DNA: TGTGCCTGGACCTCGGGATTCTCTAATGAAAAACTGTTTTTT. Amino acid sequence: CAWTSGFSNEKLFF.

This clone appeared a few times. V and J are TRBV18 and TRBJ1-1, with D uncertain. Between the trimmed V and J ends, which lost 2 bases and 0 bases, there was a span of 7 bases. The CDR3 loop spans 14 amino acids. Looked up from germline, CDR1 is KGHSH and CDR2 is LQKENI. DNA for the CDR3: TGTGCCAGCTCACCAGGAGGGATGAACACTGAAGCTTTCTTT. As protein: CASSPGGMNTEAFF.

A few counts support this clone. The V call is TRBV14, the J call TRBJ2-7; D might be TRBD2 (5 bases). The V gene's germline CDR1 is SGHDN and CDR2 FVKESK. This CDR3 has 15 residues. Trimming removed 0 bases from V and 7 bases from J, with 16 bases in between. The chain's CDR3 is CASSQDLSFWEEQYF. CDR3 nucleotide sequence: TGTGCCAGCAGCCAAGATCTCAGCTTTTGGGAGGAGCAGTACTTC.

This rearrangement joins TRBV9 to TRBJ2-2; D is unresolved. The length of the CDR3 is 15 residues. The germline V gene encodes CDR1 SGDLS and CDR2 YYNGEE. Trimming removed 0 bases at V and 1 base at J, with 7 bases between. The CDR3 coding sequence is TGTGCCAGCAGCGTAGCTGGCCAGAACACCGGGGAGCTGTTTTTT. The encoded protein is CASSVAGQNTGELFF.

The CDR3 region is CASSPTLAGSARETQYF. CDR3 DNA sequence: TGTGCCAGCTCACCAACCTTAGCGGGATCCGCAAGGGAGACCCAGTACTTC. The J gene is TRBJ2-5, the V gene TRBV18; the match to TRBD2 covers 8 bases. Germline CDR1 reads KGHSH; CDR2 reads LQKENI. There are 17 residues in the CDR3. The V gene end was trimmed by 2 bases and the J gene end by 5 bases; junction bases not matched to a gene: 13.

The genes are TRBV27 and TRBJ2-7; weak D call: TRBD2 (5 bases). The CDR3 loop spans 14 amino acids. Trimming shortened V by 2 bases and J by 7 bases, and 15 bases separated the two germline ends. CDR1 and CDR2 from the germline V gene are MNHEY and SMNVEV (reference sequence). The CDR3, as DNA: TGTGCCAGCAGTTTAAGAAGCGCCTCGGGGGAGCAGTACTTC. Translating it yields CASSLRSASGEQYF.

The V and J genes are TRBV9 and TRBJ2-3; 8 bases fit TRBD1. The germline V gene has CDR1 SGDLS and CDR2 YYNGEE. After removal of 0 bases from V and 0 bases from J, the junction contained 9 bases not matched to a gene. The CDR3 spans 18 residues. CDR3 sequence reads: CASSVEERQGTSTDTQYF. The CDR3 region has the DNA TGTGCCAGCAGCGTAGAGGAGAGACAGGGGACTAGCACAGATACGCAGTATTTT.

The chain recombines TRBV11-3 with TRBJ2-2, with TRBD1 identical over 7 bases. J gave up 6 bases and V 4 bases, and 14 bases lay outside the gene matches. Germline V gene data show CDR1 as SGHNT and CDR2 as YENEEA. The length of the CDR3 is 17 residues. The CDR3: CASSSRNRGDIAGELFF. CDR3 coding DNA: TGTGCCAGCAGCTCCCGTAACAGGGGCGACATCGCCGGGGAGCTGTTTTTT.

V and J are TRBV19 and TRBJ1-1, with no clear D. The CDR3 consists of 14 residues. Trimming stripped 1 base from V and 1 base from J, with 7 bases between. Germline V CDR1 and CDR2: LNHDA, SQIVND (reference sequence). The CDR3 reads CASSIGARNTEAFF. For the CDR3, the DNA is TGTGCCAGTAGTATAGGAGCTCGGAACACTGAAGCTTTCTTT. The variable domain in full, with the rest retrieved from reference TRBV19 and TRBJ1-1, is DGGITQSPKYLFRKEGQNVTLSCEQNLNHDAMYWYRQDPGQGLRLIYYSQIVNDFQKGDIAEGYSVSREKKESFPLTVTSAQKNPTAFYLCASSIGARNTEAFFGQGTRLTVV.

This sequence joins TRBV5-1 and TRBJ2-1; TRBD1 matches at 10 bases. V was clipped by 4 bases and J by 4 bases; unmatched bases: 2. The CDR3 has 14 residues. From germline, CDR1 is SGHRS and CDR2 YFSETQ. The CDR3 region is CASSRGQGYNEQFF. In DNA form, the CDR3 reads TGCGCCAGCAGCCGGGGACAGGGGTACAATGAGCAGTTCTTC.

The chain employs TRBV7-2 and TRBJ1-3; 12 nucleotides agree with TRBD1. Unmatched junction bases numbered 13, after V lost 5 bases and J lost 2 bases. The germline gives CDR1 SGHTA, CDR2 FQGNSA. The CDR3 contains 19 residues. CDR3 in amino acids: CASSGLPGQGAGPGNTIYF. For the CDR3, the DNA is TGTGCCAGCAGCGGACTCCCGGGACAGGGGGCCGGTCCTGGAAACACCATATATTTT. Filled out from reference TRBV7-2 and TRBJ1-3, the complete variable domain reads GAGVSQSPSNKVTEKGKDVELRCDPISGHTALYWYRQSLGQGLEFLIYFQGNSAPDKSGLPSDRFSAERTGGSVSTLTIQRTQQEDSAVYLCASSGLPGQGAGPGNTIYFGEGSWLTVV.

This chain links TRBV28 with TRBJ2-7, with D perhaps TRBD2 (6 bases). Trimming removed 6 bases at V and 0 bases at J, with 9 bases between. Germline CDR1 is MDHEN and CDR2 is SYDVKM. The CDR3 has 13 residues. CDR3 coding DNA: TGTGCCAGCAGATCCGGGAGCTCCTACGAGCAGTACTTC. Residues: CASRSGSSYEQYF.

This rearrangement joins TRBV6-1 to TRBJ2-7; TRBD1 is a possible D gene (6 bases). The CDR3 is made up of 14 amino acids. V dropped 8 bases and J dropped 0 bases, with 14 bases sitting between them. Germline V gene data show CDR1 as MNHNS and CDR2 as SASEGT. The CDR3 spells CASSISRGSYEQYV. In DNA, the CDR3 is TGTGCCAGCTCAATTAGCAGGGGCTCCTACGAGCAGTACGTC.